Presented here are 32 T cell receptor beta chains from one specimen sequenced in a study of cytomegalovirus exposure and HLA in healthy donors. Primers: 60 Vbeta forward and 13 Jbeta reverse. Sequenced by immunoSEQ multiplex PCR; TCRdb stores in-frame clones only, minus some. The sample totals about 77,000 clones. Sequenced sample: PBMCs. The receptors derive from a man aged 50-59 years in good health and CMV-seropositive.

The V gene is TRBV27, the J gene TRBJ2-2; maybe TRBD2 (6 bases). V gave up 4 bases and J gave up 2 bases, with 11 bases separating them. Looked up from germline, CDR1 is MNHEY and CDR2 is SMNVEV (reference sequence). This CDR3 region has 15 residues. The chain's CDR3 is CASSSAGTNTGELFF. The DNA for the CDR3 is TGTGCCAGCAGTTCGGCCGGGACTAACACCGGGGAGCTGTTTTTT.

The V gene is TRBV15, the J gene TRBJ2-2, with 10 bases aligning to TRBD1. Trimming removed 6 bases from V and 5 bases from J; junction bases left unmatched: 3. CDR1 is LNHNV and CDR2 is YYDKDF in the germline V gene (reference sequence). The CDR3 runs 14 residues. CDR3 in amino acids: CATRTGGATGELFF. The CDR3 coding sequence is TGTGCCACCAGGACAGGGGGCGCGACCGGGGAGCTGTTTTTT.

The chain joins TRBV29-1 to TRBJ1-5; TRBD1 aligns across 9 bases. This CDR3 spans 13 amino acids. The V gene end was trimmed by 5 bases and the J gene end by 7 bases; junction bases not matched to a gene: 6. The germline CDR1 and CDR2 sequences are SQVTM and ANQGSEA. CDR3 loop: CSVTTGGNQPQHF. CDR3 bases: TGCAGCGTTACGACAGGGGGAAACCAGCCCCAGCATTTT.

The chain employs TRBV28 and TRBJ2-2, with 8 bases fitting TRBD2. V lost 6 bases, J lost 3 bases, and 6 bases stayed unmatched. From germline, CDR1 is MDHEN and CDR2 SYDVKM. This CDR3 comprises 15 residues. The chain's CDR3 is CASRIGGADTGELFF. The CDR3 region has the DNA TGTGCCAGCAGAATCGGGGGGGCAGACACCGGGGAGCTGTTTTTT.

Here the CDR3 reads CASSSGSYSNQPQHF. Here the CDR3 DNA reads TGTGCCTCCTCGTCGGGGAGTTATAGCAATCAGCCCCAGCATTTT. This chain uses TRBV9 with TRBJ1-5; D remains unclear. The CDR3 length is 15 residues. Deletions cut 10 bases from V and 0 bases from J, with 17 bases between. CDR1 is SGDLS and CDR2 is YYNGEE in the germline V gene.

CDR3 region: CARSYRVRHLRNTEAFF. CDR3 sequence (DNA): TGTGCCAGGTCATACCGGGTGAGGCATCTAAGAAACACTGAAGCTTTCTTT. J is TRBJ1-1 and V is TRBV19; no clear D. The CDR3 runs to 17 residues. Trimming removed 9 bases from V and 2 bases from J, with 25 bases in between. The germline V gene encodes CDR1 LNHDA and CDR2 SQIVND (reference sequence). The full variable domain, in which reference TRBV19 and TRBJ1-1 provide the parts outside the CDR3, is DGGITQSPKYLFRKEGQNVTLSCEQNLNHDAMYWYRQDPGQGLRLIYYSQIVNDFQKGDIAEGYSVSREKKESFPLTVTSAQKNPTAFYLCARSYRVRHLRNTEAFFGQGTRLTVV.

This chain links TRBV2 with TRBJ2-7; TRBD1 matches at 8 bases. The CDR3 is 13 residues long. Trimming cost V 6 bases and J 2 bases; bases outside gene matches: 3. In germline, CDR1 is SNHLY, CDR2 FYNNEI. The CDR3 DNA reads TGTGCCAGCAGAGAGACAGGGGCCTACGAGCAGTACGTC. Its protein product is CASRETGAYEQYV.

The genes are TRBV9 and TRBJ2-7; possible D gene TRBD1, 6 bases. Germline V gene lookup returns CDR1 SGDLS and CDR2 YYNGEE. Trimming took off 0 bases at V and 0 bases at J, with 10 bases between the two ends. The CDR3 has 15 residues. The CDR3 region has the DNA TGTGCCAGCAGCGTAGGGGGGCTCAGCTCCTACGAGCAGTACTTC. Residues: CASSVGGLSSYEQYF.

V usage is TRBV30 and J usage is TRBJ1-1; TRBD1 might be the D (6 bases). V was shortened by 1 base and J by 1 base, with 10 bases between the two germline ends. The CDR3 has 14 amino acids. Germline CDR1 reads GTSNPN; CDR2 reads SVGIG (reference sequence). In DNA, the CDR3 is TGTGCCTGGAGTGACAGGGTTTCGAACACTGAAGCTTTCTTT. Translation: CAWSDRVSNTEAFF.

V is TRBV7-2 and J is TRBJ2-7; tentative D call: TRBD1 (6 bases). CDR3 size: 13 residues. Trimming took 3 bases from V and 5 from J, leaving 11 bases between them. The germline gives CDR1 SGHTA, CDR2 FQGNSA. CDR3 nucleotides: TGTGCCAGCAGCTTGGGGGCCGAGGACGAGCAGTACGTC. The encoded protein is CASSLGAEDEQYV.

V gene TRBV6-1 combines with J gene TRBJ1-1, with TRBD1 as a possible D gene (6 bases). This CDR3 is 14 amino acids long. The germline V gene encodes CDR1 MNHNS and CDR2 SASEGT. Trimming took 2 bases from V and 4 from J, leaving 11 bases between them. In DNA, the CDR3 is TGTGCCAGCAGTGAATTTCAGGGGAGCACTGAAGCTTTCTTT. Residues: CASSEFQGSTEAFF.

The rearrangement joins TRBV25-1 to TRBJ1-5; D remains ambiguous. CDR1 and CDR2 from the germline V gene are MGHDK and SYGVNS. With 5 bases removed from V and 7 bases from J, the gap between germline ends came to 9 bases. CDR3 length: 12 residues. The chain's CDR3 is CASSWPGQPQHF. In nucleotides, the CDR3 is TGTGCCAGCAGTTGGCCCGGGCAGCCCCAGCATTTT.

This chain connects TRBV5-1 to TRBJ2-2; D is ambiguous. This CDR3 spans 14 amino acids. The V and J ends lost 3 bases and 4 bases respectively, with 10 bases between them. The germline V gene encodes CDR1 SGHRS and CDR2 YFSETQ. CDR3 in DNA: TGCGCCAGCAGCTCCCTTCCCTCCACCGGGGAGCTGTTTTTT. Translating it yields CASSSLPSTGELFF. The variable domain in full, completed from reference TRBV5-1 and TRBJ2-2, reads KAGVTQTPRYLIKTRGQQVTLSCSPISGHRSVSWYQQTPGQGLQFLFEYFSETQRNKGNFPGRFSGRQFSNSRSEMNVSTLELGDSALYLCASSSLPSTGELFFGEGSRLTVL.

The CDR3 loop is CASSLGFGTEAFF. CDR3 nucleotides: TGTGCCAGCAGCTTGGGGTTCGGCACTGAAGCTTTCTTT. The J gene is TRBJ1-1, the V gene TRBV5-6, with no clear D. Germline V lookup: CDR1 SGHDT, CDR2 YYEEEE. V was cut by 0 bases and J by 4 bases, with 7 bases left in between. The CDR3 consists of 13 residues.

This chain links TRBV7-9 with TRBJ1-2; D is unresolved. There are 11 residues in the CDR3. V was cut by 5 bases and J by 5 bases, with 6 bases left in between. The germline V gene has CDR1 SEHNR and CDR2 FQNEAQ (reference sequence). The DNA of the CDR3 is TGTGCCAGCAGCGCGGATTATGGCTACACCTTC. This sequence encodes CASSADYGYTF.

This clone registers medium-sized (0.01 to 0.1%) by frequency. This rearrangement joins TRBV5-5 to TRBJ2-1, with TRBD1 matching over 9 bases. CDR3 length: 15 residues. V lost 3 bases to trimming and J lost 7 bases; unmatched junction nucleotides: 8. Per germline, CDR1 SGHKS and CDR2 YYEKEE (reference sequence). As DNA, the CDR3 is TGTGCCAGCAGCTCCACGGGGACAGGGAGGAATGAGCAGTTCTTC. This gives the protein CASSSTGTGRNEQFF. Full variable domain (remainder filled in from reference TRBV5-5 and TRBJ2-1): DAGVTQSPTHLIKTRGQQVTLRCSPISGHKSVSWYQQVLGQGPQFIFQYYEKEERGRGNFPDRFSARQFPNYSSELNVNALLLGDSALYLCASSSTGTGRNEQFFGPGTRLTVL.

The chain recombines TRBV7-6 with TRBJ2-5, with D possibly matching TRBD1 (9 bases). This CDR3 region has 16 residues. Trimming removed 6 bases from V and 5 bases from J, with 22 bases in between. From germline, CDR1 is SGHVS and CDR2 FNYEAQ. The chain's CDR3 is CASRGQGGLAGETQYF. The CDR3 DNA sequence: TGTGCCAGCAGGGGACAGGGAGGACTAGCTGGTGAGACCCAGTACTTC.

V usage is TRBV5-6 and J usage is TRBJ1-5; the D gene is possibly TRBD1 (5 bases). With 2 bases removed from V and 1 base from J, the gap between germline ends came to 10 bases. The CDR3 extends over 15 amino acids. CDR1 SGHDT and CDR2 YYEEEE come from the germline V gene. This CDR3 is CASSFWGGSNQPQHF. The CDR3 DNA sequence: TGTGCCAGCAGCTTTTGGGGCGGAAGCAATCAGCCCCAGCATTTT. Drawing the rest from reference TRBV5-6 and TRBJ1-5, the complete variable domain is DAGVTQSPTHLIKTRGQQVTLRCSPKSGHDTVSWYQQALGQGPQFIFQYYEEEERQRGNFPDRFSGHQFPNYSSELNVNALLLGDSALYLCASSFWGGSNQPQHFGDGTRLSIL.

The chain employs TRBV28 and TRBJ2-1, with a tentative D call TRBD2 (6 bases). V lost 5 bases and J 9 bases, leaving 11 bases between the germline ends. This CDR3 comprises 12 residues. The germline V gene has CDR1 MDHEN and CDR2 SYDVKM. The CDR3 reads CASSVGRSEQFF. The CDR3 nucleotides read TGTGCCAGCAGTGTAGGGAGGAGTGAGCAGTTCTTC.

The chain links TRBV9 to TRBJ2-3; D might be TRBD2 (6 bases). V shed 4 bases and J shed 2 bases, with 11 bases lying between them. The germline V gene has CDR1 SGDLS and CDR2 YYNGEE. This CDR3 has 14 amino acids. The DNA for the CDR3 is TGTGCCAGCAGCAGACGGGACTTCACAGATACGCAGTATTTT. Protein sequence: CASSRRDFTDTQYF.

The CDR3 loop reads CASSISRQGAKAFF. The CDR3 DNA reads as TGTGCCAGTAGTATCTCCCGACAGGGGGCTAAAGCTTTCTTT. This chain connects TRBV19 to TRBJ1-1, with TRBD1 identical over 10 bases. This CDR3 has 14 amino acids. V was pared by 3 bases and J by 9 bases, with 7 bases of the junction left unmatched. The germline gives CDR1 LNHDA, CDR2 SQIVND (reference sequence).

The chain is built from TRBV18 and TRBJ1-2; 10 bases are shared with TRBD1. CDR3 length: 15 residues. Germline CDR1 reads KGHSH; CDR2 reads LQKENI. J was trimmed by 1 base and V by 8 bases; bases with no gene match: 7. The CDR3 DNA is TGTGCCAGCCGGGGGACAGGGGACATTAACTATGGCTACACCTTC. Translated: CASRGTGDINYGYTF.

The chain carries TRBV7-2 and TRBJ2-2, with unresolved D. This CDR3 is 13 amino acids long. Looked up from germline, CDR1 is SGHTA and CDR2 is FQGNSA. The V and J ends lost 6 bases and 6 bases respectively, with 11 bases between them. CDR3 loop: CASSHGLAGELFF. The CDR3 coding sequence is TGTGCCAGCAGTCACGGTTTGGCCGGGGAGCTGTTTTTT.

The chain couples TRBV19 to TRBJ2-1, with a weak D call TRBD1 (5 bases). Trimming removed 5 bases from V and 7 bases from J, with 15 bases in between. The CDR3 has 14 amino acids. In germline, CDR1 is LNHDA, CDR2 SQIVND (reference sequence). The CDR3 nucleotides are TGTGCCAGTAGTGCCCTGGAGCAGGGAAATGAGCAGTTCTTC. It specifies CASSALEQGNEQFF.

V gene TRBV6-6 combines with J gene TRBJ2-3; 7 nucleotides align to TRBD2. J was trimmed by 3 bases and V by 5 bases; bases with no gene match: 8. In germline, CDR1 is MNHNY, CDR2 SVGAGI (reference sequence). This CDR3 region has 15 residues. The CDR3 is CASSLGREWTDTQYF. Written as DNA, the CDR3 is TGTGCCAGCAGTCTGGGGAGGGAATGGACAGATACGCAGTATTTT.

The CDR3 reads CSAINTDTQYF. For the CDR3, the DNA is TGCAGTGCTATAAATACAGATACGCAGTATTTT. The J gene is TRBJ2-3, the V gene TRBV20-1, with D uncertain. This CDR3 is 11 amino acids long. The V gene lost 4 bases and the J gene lost 3 bases, with 5 bases spanning the gap. Per germline, CDR1 DFQATT and CDR2 SNEGSKA (reference sequence).

The chain recombines TRBV9 with TRBJ2-3; TRBD2 is a possible D gene (5 bases). CDR3 length equals 15 residues. Germline lookup yields CDR1 SGDLS and CDR2 YYNGEE. The V end lost 3 bases, the J end lost 1 base, and 12 bases lay between the germline ends. The CDR3 protein is CASSADGVRTDTQYF. The DNA of the CDR3 is TGTGCCAGCAGCGCGGACGGGGTACGCACAGATACGCAGTATTTT.

This chain joins TRBV5-6 and TRBJ1-1, with D unresolved. Deletions cut 3 bases from V and 8 bases from J, with 11 bases between. Germline V gives CDR1 SGHDT, CDR2 YYEEEE. CDR3 length: 12 amino acids. The CDR3 spells CASSSLSFEAFF. The CDR3 DNA reads TGTGCCAGCAGCTCCCTCAGTTTCGAAGCTTTCTTT.

The chain uses TRBV27 and TRBJ2-7; TRBD1 aligns across 8 bases. Per the germline V gene, CDR1 is MNHEY and CDR2 is SMNVEV (reference sequence). The V gene end was trimmed by 4 bases and the J gene end by 4 bases; junction bases not matched to a gene: 6. The CDR3 extends over 14 amino acids. CDR3 protein: CASSSGTGLYEQYV. Here the CDR3 DNA reads TGTGCCAGCAGTTCCGGGACAGGCCTTTACGAGCAGTACGTC.

V is TRBV4-1 and J is TRBJ1-2; the D gene is possibly TRBD1 (5 bases). Trimming took 1 base from V and 3 from J, leaving 6 bases between them. Germline V lookup: CDR1 MGHRA, CDR2 YSYEKL. This CDR3 is 13 amino acids long. DNA for the CDR3: TGCGCCAGCAGCCAAGTAGGGGACTATGGCTACACCTTC. Protein sequence: CASSQVGDYGYTF.

This sequence joins TRBV4-1 and TRBJ2-4; 7 positions match TRBD2. V lost 0 bases to trimming and J lost 0 bases; unmatched junction nucleotides: 11. Germline values: CDR1 MGHRA, CDR2 YSYEKL. The CDR3 extends over 19 amino acids. The CDR3 DNA reads TGCGCCAGCAGCCAAGAAGGTGTTCTAGCGGAGCTAGCCAAAAACATTCAGTACTTC. This sequence encodes CASSQEGVLAELAKNIQYF.

The chain employs TRBV5-1 and TRBJ2-3, with a tentative D call TRBD2 (7 bases). Per the germline V gene, CDR1 is SGHRS and CDR2 is YFSETQ. The CDR3 is made up of 15 amino acids. Trimming took 2 bases from V and 2 from J, leaving 12 bases between them. CDR3 nucleotide sequence: TGCGCCAGCAGCTTTCGGGGGGCCTCCACAGATACGCAGTATTTT. It is translated as CASSFRGASTDTQYF.